This T cell receptor (beta chain) originates from a study of blood T cells in healthy people across ages. Study-level background: About one barcoded beta molecule per two T cells came from capture by template switching.

The second PCR ran roughly 6 to 11 cycles with a sample-barcoded 5' primer and J-beta primers. TCRdb analysed the 5' RACE reads with MiXCR anew, one entry per CDR3 protein. The sample lists about 650,000 distinct CDR3 sequences, approximately 31% occurring once. This clonotype was recorded at least ten times. PBMCs numbering at least 6 million were isolated per sample. There are 13 residues in the CDR3. Trimming pared 5 bases from V and 0 bases from J, leaving 8 bases between. The receptor was derived from a woman of 80 years or more in good health. Sequenced material: blood. V is TRBV12-3 or TRBV12-4 and J is TRBJ2-7; possible D gene TRBD2, 5 bases. The CDR3 DNA reads as TGTGCCAGCAGTAGCGGAGACTCCTACGAGCAGTACTTC. Protein product: CASSSGDSYEQYF.